This passage covers 30 T cell receptor beta chains from one sample sequenced in a study of blood T cells in healthy people across ages. PCR was performed a second time for about 7 to 12 cycles using a sample-barcoded 5' primer and a J-beta primer mix. TCRdb ran MiXCR on the 5' RACE reads and lists one entry per CDR3 protein. The top ten clones hold about 11% of a sample with approximately 1.5 million distinct CDR3 sequences, almost 35% of them seen once. The source material was blood. The receptors derive from a woman in her twenties or thirties in good health.

This clonotype was detected a few times. The chain recombines TRBV7-9 with TRBJ2-7; D may match TRBD1 or TRBD2 (6 bases each). The V end was cut by 0 bases, the J end by 4 bases, with 22 bases between. CDR3 length equals 18 residues. The germline V gene encodes CDR1 SEHNR and CDR2 FQNEAQ (reference sequence). CDR3 bases: TGTGCCAGCAGCTTAGCCCGGACAGAGGCCGGGGGTAAATACGAGCAGTACTTC. Protein product: CASSLARTEAGGKYEQYF.

This clonotype has more than one count but fewer than ten. The chain recombines TRBV5-1 with TRBJ2-5; 9 nucleotides align to TRBD1. CDR3 length: 15 amino acids. In germline, CDR1 is SGHRS, CDR2 YFSETQ. V shed 4 bases, J shed 6 bases, and the junction held 10 bases outside the gene matches. Written as DNA, the CDR3 is TGCGCCAGCAGCCACACCGGGACAGGGTTTAAGACCCAGTACTTC. As protein: CASSHTGTGFKTQYF.

The chain couples TRBV21-1 to TRBJ1-6; the table's D call TRBD1 went unverified against the DNA. TRBV21-1 is termed a pseudogene. This CDR3 has 18 amino acids. CDR3 sequence (DNA): TGTGCCAGCAGCAAAGTTGAGAAGGCCGGGACGCCATACTCACCCCTCCACTTT. This translates into CASSKVEKAGTPYSPLHF.

This clonotype was detected a few times. V is TRBV4-1 and J is TRBJ2-7; D unresolved. V was shortened by 4 bases and J by 6 bases, with 19 bases between the two germline ends. The CDR3 consists of 15 residues. Germline V gives CDR1 MGHRA, CDR2 YSYEKL. Here the CDR3 DNA reads TGCGCCAGCAGCCTCGGATACACCTTCGGCATCGAGCAGTACTTC. Amino acids: CASSLGYTFGIEQYF.

The chain combines TRBV3-1 with TRBJ2-5; D tentatively reads TRBD1 or TRBD2 (5 bases each). The V gene lost 7 bases and the J gene lost 5 bases, with 8 bases spanning the gap. This CDR3 spans 11 amino acids. Germline lookup yields CDR1 LGHDT and CDR2 YNNKEL (reference sequence). The CDR3 DNA reads as TGTGCCAGCACCGGGGCGGAGACCCAGTACTTC. Its translation: CASTGAETQYF.

The chain couples TRBV7-2 to TRBJ2-3, with D perhaps being TRBD1 or TRBD2 (6 bases each). This CDR3 comprises 14 residues. V lost 4 bases and J lost 5, with 13 bases in between. Germline V lookup: CDR1 SGHTA, CDR2 FQGNSA. CDR3 loop: CASSYTGAIDTQYF. The CDR3 coding sequence is TGTGCCAGCAGCTATACGGGGGCGATAGATACGCAGTATTTT.

A remark on this clonotype: This could be a read error, since a much larger clone is one nucleotide away. CDR3 amino acids: CAIRELASTETQYF. As DNA, the CDR3 is TGTGCCATCAGGGAGCTAGCTAGTACAGAGACCCAGTACTTC. The rearrangement joins TRBV10-3 to TRBJ2-5, with D possibly matching TRBD2 (5 bases). Germline V CDR1 and CDR2: ENHRY, SYGVKD. The CDR3 is made up of 14 amino acids. The V end was cut by 6 bases, the J end by 4 bases, with 15 bases between.

This chain joins TRBV27 and TRBJ2-7; 8 nucleotides agree with TRBD1. The DNA matches TRBJ2-5 better at its end, which makes the J call doubtful. Germline CDR1 reads MNHEY; CDR2 reads SMNVEV (reference sequence). CDR3 length: 16 amino acids. The CDR3: CASSLLGQGVPETQYF. CDR3 coding DNA: TGTGCCAGCAGTCTGCTAGGACAGGGTGTCCCGGAGACCCAGTACTTC.

This clonotype has just a few counts. The chain combines TRBV11-2 with TRBJ2-3; possible D gene TRBD2, 5 bases. V was clipped by 0 bases and J by 6 bases, with 16 bases between them. The germline V gene encodes CDR1 SGHAT and CDR2 FQNNGV. This CDR3 contains 16 residues. CDR3 loop: CASSLDLYGIDDTQYF. DNA of the CDR3: TGTGCCAGCAGCTTAGATTTATACGGGATCGACGATACGCAGTATTTT. The complete variable domain, with remaining parts taken from reference TRBV11-2 and TRBJ2-3, reads EAGVAQSPRYKIIEKRQSVAFWCNPISGHATLYWYQQILGQGPKLLIQFQNNGVVDDSQLPKDRFSAERLKGVDSTLKIQPAKLEDSAVYLCASSLDLYGIDDTQYFGPGTRLTVL.

This clonotype occurred many times. The CDR3 coding sequence is TGTGCCAGCAGTTTGGCGGCTAGCGGGACCTACGAGCAGTACTTC. Its translation is CASSLAASGTYEQYF. The chain combines TRBV12-3 or TRBV12-4 with TRBJ2-7; TRBD2 matches 9 bases. The CDR3 totals 15 residues. Unmatched junction bases numbered 5, after V lost 3 bases and J lost 2 bases.

V gene TRBV12-3 or TRBV12-4 combines with J gene TRBJ2-1; TRBD2 matches 7 bases. Unmatched junction bases numbered 13, after V lost 7 bases and J lost 10 bases. This CDR3 contains 14 residues. CDR3 bases: TGTGCCAGCACCACCGGGGGGAAGGGTGACGAGCAGTTCTTC. This encodes CASTTGGKGDEQFF.

In its sample, this clonotype was seen many times. This rearrangement joins TRBV12-3 or TRBV12-4 to TRBJ2-5, with 8 bases that match TRBD2. The CDR3 is 15 amino acids. With 6 bases clipped from V and 5 bases from J, the junction kept 11 bases outside the gene matches. CDR3 region: CASRIHRGGGETQYF. The CDR3 coding sequence is TGTGCCAGCAGAATTCATCGGGGGGGTGGGGAGACCCAGTACTTC.

The V gene is TRBV21-1, the J gene TRBJ2-4; the table's D gene call, TRBD1, was not cross checked with the DNA. TRBV21-1 is a documented pseudogene. This CDR3 comprises 13 residues. The CDR3 loop reads CVSSRGGENIQYF. CDR3 sequence (DNA): TGTGTCAGCAGCAGGGGGGGCGAAAACATTCAGTACTTC.

The CDR3 DNA reads as TGTGCCAGCAGCCCCGGCGGGGGGGATCTCTCCTACGAGCAGTACTTC. It specifies CASSPGGGDLSYEQYF. This chain joins TRBV7-6 and TRBJ2-7; 9 bases map to TRBD2. The CDR3 has 16 amino acids. Trimming removed 5 bases from V and 0 bases from J; junction bases left unmatched: 8. Germline CDR1 is SGHVS and CDR2 is FNYEAQ.

The gene calls are TRBV3-1 and TRBJ2-1; D is perhaps TRBD1 (7 bases). Germline lookup yields CDR1 LGHDT and CDR2 YNNKEL (reference sequence). The V and J ends lost 2 bases and 6 bases respectively, with 11 bases between them. This CDR3 is built from 14 residues. The CDR3 DNA follows: TGTGCCAGCAGCCAATCAGGGGGGCGCAATGAGCAGTTCTTC. It is translated as CASSQSGGRNEQFF.

This clonotype was counted a single time. The V gene is TRBV12-3 or TRBV12-4, the J gene TRBJ1-2; the D gene is possibly TRBD1 (6 bases). V was cut by 4 bases and J by 4 bases, with 13 bases left in between. This CDR3 contains 14 residues. DNA for the CDR3: TGTGCCAGCAGTTGGGGGCGGGGGACCTATGGCTACACCTTC. This codes for CASSWGRGTYGYTF.

J is TRBJ1-5 and V is TRBV11-2; D unclear. Germline CDR1 reads SGHAT; CDR2 reads FQNNGV. The CDR3 runs 15 residues. Trimming took 6 bases from V and 4 from J, leaving 16 bases between them. CDR3 sequence reads: CASSPHLGINQPQHF. CDR3 coding DNA: TGTGCCAGCAGTCCTCACTTGGGTATAAATCAGCCCCAGCATTTT.

The gene calls are TRBV27 and TRBJ2-6; 10 bases map to TRBD1. V lost 3 bases and J lost 13; bases outside the gene matches: 9. The CDR3 is 15 amino acids. Germline CDR1 is MNHEY and CDR2 is SMNVEV (reference sequence). The CDR3 protein is CASSFLGGTGVVLTF. The CDR3 coding sequence is TGTGCCAGCAGTTTCTTAGGGGGGACAGGGGTTGTCCTGACTTTC.

This chain uses TRBV20-1 with TRBJ2-1; no definite D call. The CDR3 is 10 residues long. Germline V gene sequence: CDR1 DFQATT, CDR2 SNEGSKA (reference sequence). V lost 5 bases to trimming and J lost 5 bases, with 4 bases between them. CDR3 in amino acids: CSAYHNEQFF. Here the CDR3 DNA reads TGCAGTGCTTACCACAATGAGCAGTTCTTC.

In this sample, this clonotype turned up a few times. The V and J genes are TRBV14 and TRBJ1-6; maybe TRBD1 (5 bases). V was shortened by 4 bases and J by 10 bases, with 11 bases between the two germline ends. Germline CDR1 SGHDN, CDR2 FVKESK. CDR3 length equals 13 residues. The CDR3 nucleotides are TGTGCCAGCAGCCCGCGGGGGAGGTCACCCCTCCACTTT. Its translation: CASSPRGRSPLHF.

The chain carries TRBV5-1 and TRBJ1-5; TRBD1 is a possible D gene (5 bases). The germline gives CDR1 SGHRS, CDR2 YFSETQ. This CDR3 spans 16 amino acids. The V end was cut by 1 base, the J end by 7 bases, with 18 bases between. In nucleotides, the CDR3 is TGCGCCAGCAGCTTGATGGGACTCGGCTCGGGGCAGCCCCAGCATTTT. This sequence encodes CASSLMGLGSGQPQHF.

CDR3 amino acids: CASSLVFGGYGYTF. CDR3 DNA sequence: TGTGCCAGCAGTTTGGTGTTTGGGGGATATGGCTACACCTTC. The V and J genes are TRBV12-3 or TRBV12-4 and TRBJ1-2; weak D call: TRBD1 (5 bases). This CDR3 spans 14 amino acids. The ends were cut back, 3 bases at V and 5 bases at J, with 13 bases in the middle.

The chain combines TRBV7-9 with TRBJ1-2; no clear D gene. CDR3 length equals 13 residues. Germline CDR1 reads SEHNR; CDR2 reads FQNEAQ (reference sequence). Trimming removed 3 bases at V and 6 bases at J, with 11 bases between. For the CDR3, the DNA is TGTGCCAGCAGCTTTGATCTCGGGGATGGCTACACCTTC. It encodes CASSFDLGDGYTF.

The chain combines TRBV24-1 with TRBJ2-5; D is undetermined. Looked up from germline, CDR1 is KGHDR and CDR2 is SFDVKD. CDR3 length: 14 residues. The V end lost 4 bases, the J end lost 3 bases, and 11 bases lay between the germline ends. CDR3 in DNA: TGTGCCACCAGTGACCCCGGCTCGGAAGAGACCCAGTACTTC. Translated: CATSDPGSEETQYF.

The chain employs TRBV7-8 and TRBJ2-7; 11 nucleotides align to TRBD2. In germline, CDR1 is SGHVS, CDR2 FQNEAQ. The CDR3 is 15 amino acids. V gave up 7 bases and J gave up 3 bases; unmatched junction bases: 8. CDR3 residues: CASNQLAGVFYEQYF. CDR3 nucleotide sequence: TGTGCCAGCAACCAACTAGCGGGGGTATTCTACGAGCAGTACTTC.

The chain has TRBV28 and TRBJ2-3; 8 bases align to TRBD2. This CDR3 has 16 residues. The V segment lost 7 bases and the J segment 4 bases; nucleotides outside the gene matches: 13. Germline values: CDR1 MDHEN, CDR2 SYDVKM. The CDR3 DNA follows: TGTGCCAGCACCGGGGGTGGCGGGGGGCTCGCAGATACGCAGTATTTT. Translated, it gives CASTGGGGGLADTQYF.

This clonotype was counted once. V and J are TRBV2 and TRBJ2-4; the match to TRBD2 covers 14 bases. V lost 3 bases and J lost 13; bases outside the gene matches: 11. The germline CDR1 and CDR2 sequences are SNHLY and FYNNEI. The CDR3 runs 16 residues. The CDR3 bases are TGTGCCAGCAGTGATGTGACTAGCGGGGGGGTAGAGGAGCAGTACTTC. Translating gives CASSDVTSGGVEEQYF.

In this sample, this clonotype turned up a few times. The chain has TRBV27 and TRBJ2-1; maybe TRBD2 (6 bases). Germline V gene lookup returns CDR1 MNHEY and CDR2 SMNVEV (reference sequence). The CDR3 runs 13 residues. Trimming cost V 8 bases and J 8 bases, with 16 bases left between them. CDR3 residues: CASRPGLLYEQFF. DNA of the CDR3: TGTGCCAGCCGGCCGGGACTCTTATATGAGCAGTTCTTC.

As concerns this clonotype: As the CDR3 is not closed by the conserved phenylalanine or tryptophan, this likely results from a read error. CDR3 DNA sequence: TGTGCCAGCAGCCAATATATCGGGACTCAAGAGACCCAGTACTCC. Translating gives CASSQYIGTQETQYS. The rearrangement links TRBV3-1 to TRBJ2-5; tentative D call: TRBD2 (6 bases). Trimming removed 2 bases at V and 2 bases at J, with 12 bases between. In germline, CDR1 is LGHDT, CDR2 YNNKEL (reference sequence). This CDR3 is 15 amino acids long.

CDR3 sequence (DNA): TGCAGCGTTGAAATGTATCGGGGCACAGAAATCTCTAGCACAGATACGCAGTATTTT. Amino acid sequence: CSVEMYRGTEISSTDTQYF. The rearrangement uses TRBV29-1 and TRBJ2-3; either TRBD1 or TRBD2 may supply D (5 bases each). This CDR3 has 19 amino acids. The germline CDR1 and CDR2 sequences are SQVTM and ANQGSEA. V was cut by 2 bases and J by 0 bases, with 24 bases left in between.